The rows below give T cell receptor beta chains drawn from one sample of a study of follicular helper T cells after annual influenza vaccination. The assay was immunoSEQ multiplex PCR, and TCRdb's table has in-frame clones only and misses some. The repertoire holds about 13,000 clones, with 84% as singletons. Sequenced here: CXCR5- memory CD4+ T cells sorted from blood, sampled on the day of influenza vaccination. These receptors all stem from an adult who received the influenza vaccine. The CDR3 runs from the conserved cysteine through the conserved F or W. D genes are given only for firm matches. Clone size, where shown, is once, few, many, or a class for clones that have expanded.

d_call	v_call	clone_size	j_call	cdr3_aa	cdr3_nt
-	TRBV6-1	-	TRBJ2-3	CASRTGASGTDTQYF	TGTGCCAGCAGGACGGGGGCTAGCGGAACAGATACGCAGTATTTT
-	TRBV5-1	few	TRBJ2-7	CASSLGTNNEQYF	TGCGCCAGCAGCCTAGGGACGAATAACGAGCAGTACTTC
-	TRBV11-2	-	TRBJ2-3	CASSSLGSGGQDTQYF	TGTGCCAGCAGCTCCTTGGGGTCGGGGGGCCAAGATACGCAGTATTTT
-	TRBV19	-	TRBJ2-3	CASTPGAKNLPDTQYF	TGTGCCAGTACCCCAGGCGCAAAAAACCTCCCAGATACGCAGTATTTT
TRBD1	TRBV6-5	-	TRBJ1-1	CASRPNRGANTEAFF	TGTGCCAGCAGGCCGAACAGGGGGGCGAACACTGAAGCTTTCTTT
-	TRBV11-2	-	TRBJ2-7	CASRTYRSSYEQYF	TGTGCCAGCAGAACGTACAGGAGCTCCTACGAGCAGTACTTC
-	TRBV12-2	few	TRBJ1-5	CASRSIEQEVSNQPQHF	TGTGCAAGTCGCTCGATAGAACAGGAGGTTAGCAATCAGCCCCAGCATTTT
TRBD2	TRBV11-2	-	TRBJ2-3	CASSLDLTSGVSDTQYF	TGTGCCAGCAGCTTAGATCTTACTAGCGGGGTTTCAGATACGCAGTATTTT
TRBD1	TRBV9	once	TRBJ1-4	CASSVGTGAKWNEKLFF	TGTGCCAGCAGCGTGGGGACAGGAGCAAAGTGGAATGAAAAACTGTTTTTT
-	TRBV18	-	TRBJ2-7	CASSLKTESYEQYF	TGTGCCAGCTCACTGAAGACTGAATCCTACGAGCAGTACTTC
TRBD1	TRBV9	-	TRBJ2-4	CASSVLPTGGPGIQYF	TGTGCCAGCAGCGTACTGCCGACAGGGGGACCCGGTATTCAGTACTTC
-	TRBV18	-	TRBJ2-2	CASSGSRGNTGELFF	TGTGCCAGCTCAGGGTCCCGGGGGAACACCGGGGAGCTGTTTTTT
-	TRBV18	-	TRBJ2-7	CASRGSYEQYF	TGTGCCAGCAGGGGTTCCTACGAGCAGTACTTC
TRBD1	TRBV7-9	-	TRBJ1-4	CASSTPDRGYEKLFF	TGTGCCAGCAGCACCCCGGACAGGGGATATGAAAAACTGTTTTTT
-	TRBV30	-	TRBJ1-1	CAWNNRVGTEAFF	TGTGCCTGGAACAACAGGGTGGGCACTGAAGCTTTCTTT
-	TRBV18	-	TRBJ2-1	CASSPARTNEQFF	TGTGCCAGCTCACCTGCTCGAACCAATGAGCAGTTCTTC
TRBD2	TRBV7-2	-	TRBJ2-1	CASSQLGGKNEQFF	TGTGCCAGCAGCCAACTGGGGGGGAAGAATGAGCAGTTCTTC
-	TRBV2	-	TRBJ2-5	CALGGEQGETQYF	TGTGCGCTAGGGGGGGAGCAAGGGGAGACCCAGTACTTC
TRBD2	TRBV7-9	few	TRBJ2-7	CASSPGGQNSYEQYF	TGTGCCAGCAGCCCGGGAGGGCAGAACTCCTACGAGCAGTACTTC
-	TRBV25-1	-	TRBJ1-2	CASSEYNNRRNYGYTF	TGTGCCAGCAGTGAATATAATAACCGGAGGAACTATGGCTACACCTTC
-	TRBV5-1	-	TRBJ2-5	CASSSVRDTKETQYF	TGCGCCAGCAGCTCAGTCCGGGACACGAAAGAGACCCAGTACTTC
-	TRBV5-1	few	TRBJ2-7	CASSLAYEQYF	TGCGCCAGCAGCTTGGCCTACGAGCAGTACTTC
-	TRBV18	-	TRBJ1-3	CASSPTSGSRSGNTIYF	TGTGCCAGCTCACCTACGTCAGGGTCCCGATCTGGAAACACCATATATTTT
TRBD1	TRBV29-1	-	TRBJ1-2	CSGETGPSGYTF	TGCAGCGGTGAGACAGGGCCCTCTGGCTACACCTTC
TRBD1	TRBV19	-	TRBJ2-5	CASSVQGETQYF	TGTGCCAGTAGTGTACAGGGGGAGACCCAGTACTTC
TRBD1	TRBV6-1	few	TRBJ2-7	CASSVAGQDTYEQYF	TGTGCCAGCAGTGTGGCGGGACAGGACACCTACGAGCAGTACTTC